This T cell receptor (beta chain) was recovered during a study of neoadjuvant anti-PD-1 for oral cavity cancer. Study-level findings and limits: Higher pretreatment blood Treg/Th17 ratios correlated with higher pretreatment blood and lower post-treatment tumor TCRbeta clonality.

Patients had newly diagnosed, untreated stage II-IVA oral cavity squamous cell carcinoma. Patients had HPV-negative, locally advanced oral cavity squamous cell carcinoma. Blood libraries mostly used approximately 450 ng genomic DNA, six replicates each. This table comes from immunoSEQ multiplex PCR, and its TCRdb copy is limited to in-frame clones, with some not included. The sample carries 60,000 to 75,000 clones, over 70% recorded once. This clone was seen a single time. Its antigen remains unknown. Trimming took off 6 bases at V and 4 bases at J, with 9 bases between the two ends. This CDR3 comprises 13 residues. Looked up from germline, CDR1 is MNHEY and CDR2 is SVGAGI.

This TCR came from a person aged 40 to 85 with oral cavity squamous cell carcinoma. Sequenced material: PBMCs, taken before nivolumab (anti-PD-1) treatment. The V call is TRBV6-5, the J call TRBJ2-2; D not resolved. CDR3: CASRRHGTGELFF. In DNA form, the CDR3 reads TGTGCCAGCAGAAGACACGGCACCGGGGAGCTGTTTTTT.